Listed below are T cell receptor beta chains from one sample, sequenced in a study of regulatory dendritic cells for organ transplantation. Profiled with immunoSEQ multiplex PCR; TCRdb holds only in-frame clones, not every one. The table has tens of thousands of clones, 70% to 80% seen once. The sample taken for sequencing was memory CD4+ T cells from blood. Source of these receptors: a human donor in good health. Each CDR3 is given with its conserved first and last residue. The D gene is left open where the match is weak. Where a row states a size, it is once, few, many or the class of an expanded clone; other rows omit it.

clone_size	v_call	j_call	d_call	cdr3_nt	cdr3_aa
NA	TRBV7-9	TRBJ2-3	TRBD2	TGTGCCAGCAGCTCCGCGGGGGGGAACACAGATACGCAGTATTTT	CASSSAGGNTDTQYF
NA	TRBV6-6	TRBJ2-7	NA	TGTGCCAGCCGAACCCTTAGCTCCTACGAGCAGTACTTC	CASRTLSSYEQYF
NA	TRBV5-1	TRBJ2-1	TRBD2	TGCGCCAGCAGCTTGACTAGCGGGGCATACAATGAGCAGTTCTTC	CASSLTSGAYNEQFF
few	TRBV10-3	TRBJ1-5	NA	TGTGCCATCAGTGAGTCGAGACAGGCAACTCAGCCCCAGCATTTT	CAISESRQATQPQHF
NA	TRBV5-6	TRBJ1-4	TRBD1	TGTGCCAGCACCGAGTACGGGACAGGGAGTAAAAAACTGTTTTTT	CASTEYGTGSKKLFF
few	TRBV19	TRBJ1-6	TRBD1	TGTGCCAGTAGTATTCAGGGGGACAATTCACCCCTCCACTTT	CASSIQGDNSPLHF
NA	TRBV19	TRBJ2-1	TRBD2	TGTGCCAGTAGTCGGGGACTAGCGGGGGGCTTTTTCGATGAGCAGTTCTTC	CASSRGLAGGFFDEQFF
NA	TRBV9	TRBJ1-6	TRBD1	TGTGCCAGCAGCCCCCGGACAGGAGATAATTCACCCCTCCACTTT	CASSPRTGDNSPLHF
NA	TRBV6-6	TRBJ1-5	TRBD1	TGTGCCAGCAGTCAGGGGGCAGGCAATCAGCCCCAGCATTTT	CASSQGAGNQPQHF
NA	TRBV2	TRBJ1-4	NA	TGTGCCAGCAGTGCAGGGGTGGGTGTTGAAAAACTGTTTTTT	CASSAGVGVEKLFF
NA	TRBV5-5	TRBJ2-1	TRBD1	TGTGCCAGCAGCCGGGGACAGCTGTACAATGAGCAGTTCTTC	CASSRGQLYNEQFF
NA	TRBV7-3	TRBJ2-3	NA	TGTGCCAGCAGCTCAGGGTTGGATACGCAGTATTTT	CASSSGLDTQYF
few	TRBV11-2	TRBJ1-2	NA	TGTGCCAGCAGCATATCACTCGGTGACTATGGCTACACCTTC	CASSISLGDYGYTF
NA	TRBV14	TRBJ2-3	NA	TGTGCCAGCAGCCTGGCTGGCACAGATACGCAGTATTTT	CASSLAGTDTQYF
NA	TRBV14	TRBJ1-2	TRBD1	TGTGCCAGCAGCCAAGGGGACAGGGTTTTAGTTCGTGGCTACACCTTC	CASSQGDRVLVRGYTF
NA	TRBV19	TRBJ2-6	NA	TGTGCCAGTACCGCAGGGTACGGGGCCAACGTCCTGACTTTC	CASTAGYGANVLTF
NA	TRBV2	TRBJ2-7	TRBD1	TGTGCCAGCAGCCTTTCTACAGGGGGCGAGCAGTACTTC	CASSLSTGGEQYF
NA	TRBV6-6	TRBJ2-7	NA	TGTGCCAGCAGCAGGAACTCCTACGAGCAGTACTTC	CASSRNSYEQYF
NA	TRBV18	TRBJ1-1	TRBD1	TGTGCCAGCTCACCATCCTACGGACAGGTGAAGAACACTGAAGCTTTCTTT	CASSPSYGQVKNTEAFF
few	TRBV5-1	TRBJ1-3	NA	TGCGCCAGCAGCTGGGCCTCCTCTCCTGGAAACACCATATATTTT	CASSWASSPGNTIYF
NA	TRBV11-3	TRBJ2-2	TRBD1	TGTGCCAGCAGCTTAGGAGGGACAGGGCGTTACACCGGGGAGCTGTTTTTT	CASSLGGTGRYTGELFF
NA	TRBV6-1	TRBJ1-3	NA	TGTGCCAGCAGTGAAGGGGCCGTGACAGGAAACACCATATATTTT	CASSEGAVTGNTIYF
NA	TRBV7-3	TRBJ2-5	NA	TGTGCCAGCAGCCCCGGGGGTGGGCAGACCCAGTACTTC	CASSPGGGQTQYF
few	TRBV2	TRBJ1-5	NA	TGTGCCAGCAGTGAACTACAGGGTTTAGGGAATCAGCCCCAGCATTTT	CASSELQGLGNQPQHF
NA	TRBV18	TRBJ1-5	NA	TGTGCCAGCTCACCCGTCGGTTATAGCAATCAGCCCCAGCATTTT	CASSPVGYSNQPQHF
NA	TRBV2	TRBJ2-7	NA	TGTGCCAGCAGGGCGGGGACCGAGCAGTACTTC	CASRAGTEQYF
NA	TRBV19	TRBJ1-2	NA	TGTGCCAGTAGGAGCGGGACACCGCCTAACTATGGCTACACCTTC	CASRSGTPPNYGYTF
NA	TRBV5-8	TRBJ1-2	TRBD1	TGTGCCAGCAGCCCCGTCCGACAGGGAAGCTGGGGCTACACCTTC	CASSPVRQGSWGYTF
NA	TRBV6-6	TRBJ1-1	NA	TGTGCCAGCAGTTACAGCCTCTGGAACACTGAAGCTTTCTTT	CASSYSLWNTEAFF
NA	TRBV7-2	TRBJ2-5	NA	TGTGCCAGCAGCCTCGAGGGGCTAGCGTCCTCTCCGGAGACCCAGTACTTC	CASSLEGLASSPETQYF
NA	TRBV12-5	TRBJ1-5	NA	TGTGCTAGTGGTTTGCCTAATCAGCCCCAGCATTTT	CASGLPNQPQHF
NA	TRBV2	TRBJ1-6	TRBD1	TGTGCCAGCAGTTCCACCGGGACAGATAATTCACCCCTCCACTTT	CASSSTGTDNSPLHF
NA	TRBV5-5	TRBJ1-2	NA	TGTGCCAGCAGTATCAGCGGGCGCATGTATGGCTACACCTTC	CASSISGRMYGYTF
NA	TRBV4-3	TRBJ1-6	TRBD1	TGCGCCAGCAGCCAAGATCCGGGACAGGGAGCTTCGGGTTATAATTCACCCCTCCACTTT	CASSQDPGQGASGYNSPLHF
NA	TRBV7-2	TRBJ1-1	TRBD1	TGTGCCAGCAGCTTCCGGGACAGGGGGAACACTGAAGCTTTCTTT	CASSFRDRGNTEAFF
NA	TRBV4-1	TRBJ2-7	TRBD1	TGCGCCAGCAGCCAAGATTCCGGGGGGACAGGGGTGCAGTACTTC	CASSQDSGGTGVQYF
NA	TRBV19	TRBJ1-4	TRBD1	TGTGCCAGTACTTCAGGGGGCGCTAGGCCTTCAAATGAAAAACTGTTTTTT	CASTSGGARPSNEKLFF
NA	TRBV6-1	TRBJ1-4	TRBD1	TGTGCCAGCAGCCTGACAGGGAAGTGGGAAAAACTGTTTTTT	CASSLTGKWEKLFF
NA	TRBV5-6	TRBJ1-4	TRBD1	TGTGCCAGCAGCTCTAAACTTACAGGGGGTAATGAAAAACTGTTTTTT	CASSSKLTGGNEKLFF
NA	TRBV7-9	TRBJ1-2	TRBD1	TGTGCCAGCAGCAAGTTTTCCGGGACAGTTAAGCCCAACTATGGCTACACCTTC	CASSKFSGTVKPNYGYTF
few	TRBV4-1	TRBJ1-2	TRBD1	TGCGCCAGCAGCCAACGAACCGGGACAGTATATGGCTACACCTTC	CASSQRTGTVYGYTF
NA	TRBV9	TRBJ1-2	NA	TGTGCCAGCGGTAGCCCCGCAGGGGCGCAGACCTTC	CASGSPAGAQTF
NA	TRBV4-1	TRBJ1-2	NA	TGCGCCAGCAGCCAAGAGCCCAGGTCTAACTATGGCTACACCTTC	CASSQEPRSNYGYTF
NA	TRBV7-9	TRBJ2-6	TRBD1	TGTGCCAGCAGCTTACCACAGGGGGCCGTAGCTGGGGCCAACGTCCTGACTTTC	CASSLPQGAVAGANVLTF